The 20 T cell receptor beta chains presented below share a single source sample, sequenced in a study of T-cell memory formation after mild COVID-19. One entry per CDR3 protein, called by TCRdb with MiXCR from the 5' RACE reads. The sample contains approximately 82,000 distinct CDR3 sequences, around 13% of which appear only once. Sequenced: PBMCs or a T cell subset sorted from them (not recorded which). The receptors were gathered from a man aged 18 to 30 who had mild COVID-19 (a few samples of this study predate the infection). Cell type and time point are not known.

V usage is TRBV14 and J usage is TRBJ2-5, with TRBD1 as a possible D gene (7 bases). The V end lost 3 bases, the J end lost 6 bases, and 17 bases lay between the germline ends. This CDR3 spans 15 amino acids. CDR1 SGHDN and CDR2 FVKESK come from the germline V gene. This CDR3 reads CASSQEGALAKTQYF. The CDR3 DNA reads TGTGCCAGCAGCCAGGAGGGGGCATTGGCGAAGACCCAGTACTTC.

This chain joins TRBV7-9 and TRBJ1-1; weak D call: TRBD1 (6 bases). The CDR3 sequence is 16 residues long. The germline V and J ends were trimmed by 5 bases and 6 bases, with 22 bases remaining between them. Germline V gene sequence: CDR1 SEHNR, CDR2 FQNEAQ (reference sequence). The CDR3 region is CASSRMRGAANPEAFF. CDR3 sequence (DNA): TGTGCCAGCAGCCGAATGAGGGGGGCGGCTAACCCTGAAGCTTTCTTT.

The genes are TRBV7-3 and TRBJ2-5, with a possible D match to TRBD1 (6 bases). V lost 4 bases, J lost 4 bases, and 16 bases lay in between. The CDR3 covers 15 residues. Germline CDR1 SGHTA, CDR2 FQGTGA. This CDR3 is CASSSGQGLLETQYF. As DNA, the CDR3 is TGTGCCAGCAGCTCGGGGCAGGGGCTCCTAGAGACCCAGTACTTC.

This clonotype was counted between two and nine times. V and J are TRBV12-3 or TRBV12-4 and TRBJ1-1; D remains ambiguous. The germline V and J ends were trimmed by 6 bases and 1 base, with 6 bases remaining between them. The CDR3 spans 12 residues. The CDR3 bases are TGTGCCAGCAGGCTGGGGAACACTGAAGCTTTCTTT. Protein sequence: CASRLGNTEAFF.

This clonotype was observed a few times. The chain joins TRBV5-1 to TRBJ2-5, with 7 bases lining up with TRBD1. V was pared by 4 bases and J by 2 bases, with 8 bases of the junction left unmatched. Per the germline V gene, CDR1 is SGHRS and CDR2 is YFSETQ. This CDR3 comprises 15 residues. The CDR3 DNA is TGCGCCAGCAGCACCCGCCGGGACAGTCAAGAGACCCAGTACTTC. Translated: CASSTRRDSQETQYF.

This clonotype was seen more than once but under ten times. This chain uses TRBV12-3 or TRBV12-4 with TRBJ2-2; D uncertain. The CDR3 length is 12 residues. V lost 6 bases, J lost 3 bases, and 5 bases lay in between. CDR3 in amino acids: CASRKDTGELFF. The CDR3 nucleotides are TGTGCCAGCAGGAAAGACACCGGGGAGCTGTTTTTT.

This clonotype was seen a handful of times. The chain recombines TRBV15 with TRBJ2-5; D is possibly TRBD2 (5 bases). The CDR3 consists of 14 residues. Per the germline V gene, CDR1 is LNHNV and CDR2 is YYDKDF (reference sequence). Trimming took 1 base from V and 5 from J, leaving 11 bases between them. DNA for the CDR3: TGTGCCACCAGCAGAGTAGTAGGAGGTGAGACCCAGTACTTC. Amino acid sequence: CATSRVVGGETQYF.

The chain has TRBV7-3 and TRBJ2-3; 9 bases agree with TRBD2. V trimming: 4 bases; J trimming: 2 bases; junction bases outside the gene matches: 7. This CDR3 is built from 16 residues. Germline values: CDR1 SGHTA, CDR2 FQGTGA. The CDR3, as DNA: TGTGCCAGCAGCTCAATAGCGGGGGAACTCACAGATACGCAGTATTTT. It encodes CASSSIAGELTDTQYF. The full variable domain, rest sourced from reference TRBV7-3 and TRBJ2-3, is GAGVSQTPSNKVTEKGKYVELRCDPISGHTALYWYRQSLGQGPEFLIYFQGTGAADDSGLPNDRFFAVRPEGSVSTLKIQRTERGDSAVYLCASSSIAGELTDTQYFGPGTRLTVL.

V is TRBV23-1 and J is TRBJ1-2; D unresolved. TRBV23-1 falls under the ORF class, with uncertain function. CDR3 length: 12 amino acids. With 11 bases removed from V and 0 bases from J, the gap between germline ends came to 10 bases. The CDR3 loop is CAFPTTNYGYTF. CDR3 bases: TGCGCCTTTCCAACGACTAACTATGGCTACACCTTC.

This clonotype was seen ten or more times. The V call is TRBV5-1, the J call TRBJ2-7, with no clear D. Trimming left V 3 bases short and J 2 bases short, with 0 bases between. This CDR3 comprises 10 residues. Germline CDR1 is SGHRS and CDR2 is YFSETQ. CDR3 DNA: TGCGCCAGCAGCTCCTACGAGCAGTACGTC. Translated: CASSSYEQYV.

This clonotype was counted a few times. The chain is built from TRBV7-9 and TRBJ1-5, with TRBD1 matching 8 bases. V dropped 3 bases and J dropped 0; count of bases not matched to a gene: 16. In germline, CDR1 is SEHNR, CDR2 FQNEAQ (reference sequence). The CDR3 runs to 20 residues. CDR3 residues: CASSLTGAGTGQYSNQPQHF. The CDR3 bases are TGTGCCAGCAGCTTGACCGGCGCCGGGACAGGTCAATATAGCAATCAGCCCCAGCATTTT.

CDR3 loop: CASSQGGGGLTDTQYF. The CDR3 DNA sequence: TGTGCCAGCAGCCAAGGTGGCGGGGGGCTCACAGATACGCAGTATTTT. The rearrangement links TRBV4-2 to TRBJ2-3; 8 bases are a match to TRBD2. With V trimmed by 1 base and J by 2 bases, 5 bases remained unmatched. Germline CDR1 is LGHNA and CDR2 is YNFKEQ. The CDR3 is 16 amino acids.

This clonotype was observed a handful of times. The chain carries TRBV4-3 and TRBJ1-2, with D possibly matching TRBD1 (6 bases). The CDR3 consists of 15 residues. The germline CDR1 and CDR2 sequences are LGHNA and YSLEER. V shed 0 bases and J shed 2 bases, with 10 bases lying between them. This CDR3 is CASSQDPDRNYGYTF. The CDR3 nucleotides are TGCGCCAGCAGCCAAGACCCGGACAGAAACTATGGCTACACCTTC.

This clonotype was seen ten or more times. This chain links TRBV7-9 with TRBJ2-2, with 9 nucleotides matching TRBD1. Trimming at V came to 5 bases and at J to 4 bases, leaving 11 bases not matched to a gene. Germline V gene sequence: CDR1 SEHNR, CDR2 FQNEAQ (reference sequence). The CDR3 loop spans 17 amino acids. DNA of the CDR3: TGTGCCAGCAGCCCACCATCCGGGACAGGGCTCACCGGGGAGCTGTTTTTT. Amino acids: CASSPPSGTGLTGELFF.

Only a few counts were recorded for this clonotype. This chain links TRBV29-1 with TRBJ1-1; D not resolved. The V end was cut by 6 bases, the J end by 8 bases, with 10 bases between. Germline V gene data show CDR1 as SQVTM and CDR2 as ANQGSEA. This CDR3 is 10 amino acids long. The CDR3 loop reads CSVKGDEAFF. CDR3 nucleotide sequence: TGCAGCGTCAAGGGTGACGAAGCTTTCTTT.

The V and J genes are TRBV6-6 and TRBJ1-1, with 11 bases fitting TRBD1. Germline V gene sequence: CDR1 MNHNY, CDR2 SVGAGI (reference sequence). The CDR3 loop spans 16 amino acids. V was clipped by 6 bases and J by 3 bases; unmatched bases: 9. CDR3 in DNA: TGTGCCAGCAGCCACCGGACAGGGGGCGAGCACACTGAAGCTTTCTTT. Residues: CASSHRTGGEHTEAFF.

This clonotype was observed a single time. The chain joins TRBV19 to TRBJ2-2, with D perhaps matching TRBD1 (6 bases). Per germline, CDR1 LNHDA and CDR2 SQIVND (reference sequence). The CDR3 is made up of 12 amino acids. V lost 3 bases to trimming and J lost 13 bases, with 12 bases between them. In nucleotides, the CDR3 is TGTGCCAGTAGTATGTACAGGGAGCGGCTGTTTTTT. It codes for CASSMYRERLFF.

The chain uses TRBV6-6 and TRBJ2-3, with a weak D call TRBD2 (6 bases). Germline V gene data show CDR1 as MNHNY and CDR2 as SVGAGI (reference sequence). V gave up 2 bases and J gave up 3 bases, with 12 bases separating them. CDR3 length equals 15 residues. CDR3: CASSYGGLITDTQYF. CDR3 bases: TGTGCCAGCAGTTACGGGGGGTTGATAACAGATACGCAGTATTTT.

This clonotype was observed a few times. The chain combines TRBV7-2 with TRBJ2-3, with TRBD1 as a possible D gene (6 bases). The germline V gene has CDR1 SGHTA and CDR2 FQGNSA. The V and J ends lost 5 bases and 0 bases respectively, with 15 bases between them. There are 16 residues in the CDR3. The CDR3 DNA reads TGTGCCAGCAGCCGACCTCTGGACAGAAGCACAGATACGCAGTATTTT. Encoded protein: CASSRPLDRSTDTQYF.

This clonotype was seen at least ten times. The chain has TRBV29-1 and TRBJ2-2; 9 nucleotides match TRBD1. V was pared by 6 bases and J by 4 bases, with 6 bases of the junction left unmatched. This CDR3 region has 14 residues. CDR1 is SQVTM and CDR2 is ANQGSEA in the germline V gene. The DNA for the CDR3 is TGCAGCGTGGTGGGGACAGGGTCCACCGGGGAGCTGTTTTTT. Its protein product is CSVVGTGSTGELFF.